This T cell receptor beta chain was found in a study of T cells after yellow fever vaccination. The V gene end was trimmed by 6 bases and the J gene end by 4 bases; junction bases not matched to a gene: 9. The CDR3 covers 16 residues. Germline CDR1 is MNHEY and CDR2 is SMNVEV (reference sequence). Production of TCR cDNA was by 5'RACE template switching, which also added a universal primer site and UMIs. In TCRdb, the 5' RACE reads were re-called with MiXCR into one record per CDR3 protein. This table has about 580,000 distinct CDR3 sequences, about a sixth appearing once. This clonotype showed up many times.

This TCR was recovered from a man in his late teens or twenties who received the YFV17D yellow fever vaccine. The material was PBMCs, obtained 5 days after the first yellow fever vaccination. This chain joins TRBV27 and TRBJ1-3; TRBD1 matches 10 bases. The CDR3 sequence: CASSRAGTGAGNTIYF. CDR3 bases: TGTGCCAGCAGCCGAGCCGGGACAGGGGCAGGAAACACCATATATTTT.